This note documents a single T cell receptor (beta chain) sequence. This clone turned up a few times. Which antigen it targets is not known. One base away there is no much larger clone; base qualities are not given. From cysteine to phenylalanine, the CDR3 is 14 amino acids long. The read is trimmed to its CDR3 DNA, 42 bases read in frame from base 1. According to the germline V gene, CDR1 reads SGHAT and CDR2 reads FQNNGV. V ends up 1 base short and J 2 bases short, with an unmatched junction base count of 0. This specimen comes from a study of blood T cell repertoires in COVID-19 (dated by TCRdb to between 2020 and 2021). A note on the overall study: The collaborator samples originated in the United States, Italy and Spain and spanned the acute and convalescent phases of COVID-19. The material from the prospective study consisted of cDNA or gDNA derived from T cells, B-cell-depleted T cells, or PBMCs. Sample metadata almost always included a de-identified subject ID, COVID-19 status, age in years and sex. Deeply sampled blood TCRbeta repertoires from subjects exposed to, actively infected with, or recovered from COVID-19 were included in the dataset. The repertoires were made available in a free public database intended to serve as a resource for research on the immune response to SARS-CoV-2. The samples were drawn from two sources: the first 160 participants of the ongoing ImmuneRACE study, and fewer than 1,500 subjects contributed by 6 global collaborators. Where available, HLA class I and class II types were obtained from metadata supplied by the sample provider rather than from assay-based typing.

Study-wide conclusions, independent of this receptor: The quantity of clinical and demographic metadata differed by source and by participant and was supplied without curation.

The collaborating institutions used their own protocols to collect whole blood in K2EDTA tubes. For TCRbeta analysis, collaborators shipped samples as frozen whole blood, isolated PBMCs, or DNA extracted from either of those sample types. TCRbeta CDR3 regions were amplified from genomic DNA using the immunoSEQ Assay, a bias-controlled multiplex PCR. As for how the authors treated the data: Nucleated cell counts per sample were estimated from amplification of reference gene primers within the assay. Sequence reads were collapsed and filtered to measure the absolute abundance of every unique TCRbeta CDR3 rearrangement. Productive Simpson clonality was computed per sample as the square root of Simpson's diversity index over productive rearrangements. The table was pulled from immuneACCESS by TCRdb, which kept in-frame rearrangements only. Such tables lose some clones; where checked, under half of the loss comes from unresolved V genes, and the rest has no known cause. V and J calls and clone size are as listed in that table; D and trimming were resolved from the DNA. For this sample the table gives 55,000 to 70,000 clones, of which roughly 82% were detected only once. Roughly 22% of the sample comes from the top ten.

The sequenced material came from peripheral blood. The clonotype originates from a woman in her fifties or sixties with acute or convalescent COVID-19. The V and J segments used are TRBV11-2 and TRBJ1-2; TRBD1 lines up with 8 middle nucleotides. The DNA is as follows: TGTGCCAGCAGCTTAGCAGGGGGCAACTATGGCTACACCTTC. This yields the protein CASSLAGGNYGYTF.